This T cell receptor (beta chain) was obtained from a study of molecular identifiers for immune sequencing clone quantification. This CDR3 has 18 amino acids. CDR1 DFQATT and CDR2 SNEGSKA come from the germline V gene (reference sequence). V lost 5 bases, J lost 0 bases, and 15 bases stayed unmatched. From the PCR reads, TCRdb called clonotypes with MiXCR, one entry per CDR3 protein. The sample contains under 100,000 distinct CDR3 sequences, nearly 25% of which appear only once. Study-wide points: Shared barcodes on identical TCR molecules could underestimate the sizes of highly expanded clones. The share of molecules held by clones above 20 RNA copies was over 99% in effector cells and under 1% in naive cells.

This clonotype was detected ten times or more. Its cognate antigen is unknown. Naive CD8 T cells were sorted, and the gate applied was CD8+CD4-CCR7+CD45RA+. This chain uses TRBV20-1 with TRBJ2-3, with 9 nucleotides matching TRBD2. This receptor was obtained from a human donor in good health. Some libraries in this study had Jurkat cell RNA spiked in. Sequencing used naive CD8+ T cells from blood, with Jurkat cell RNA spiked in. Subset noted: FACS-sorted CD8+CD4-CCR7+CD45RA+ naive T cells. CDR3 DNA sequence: TGCAGTGCTCCTCCCCTAGCGGGATCGTACCTCAGCACAGATACGCAGTATTTT. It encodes CSAPPLAGSYLSTDTQYF.